This entry concerns a single TCR beta chain. These data come from a study of cytomegalovirus exposure and HLA in healthy donors. Primers: 60 Vbeta forward and 13 Jbeta reverse. Data came from immunoSEQ multiplex PCR; TCRdb stores just in-frame clones and leaves some out. Of 110,000 to 150,000 clones in the sample, more than 75% were seen once. The length of the CDR3 is 13 residues. Per the germline V gene, CDR1 is LNHDA and CDR2 is SQIVND (reference sequence). The ends were cut back, 8 bases at V and 1 base at J, with 11 bases in the middle. The sequence was obtained from a male donor in good health and CMV-seronegative. The genes are TRBV19 and TRBJ1-1, with D perhaps matching TRBD1 (5 bases). Sequencing was performed on PBMCs. DNA for the CDR3: TGTGCCAGTGATGACAGAAAGAACACTGAAGCTTTCTTT. It codes for CASDDRKNTEAFF.